The next 21 T cell receptor beta chains were all read from a single sample in a study of blood T cell repertoires in COVID-19. Some clones are missing from TCRdb's copy, which holds only in-frame ones; the method was immunoSEQ multiplex PCR. The repertoire holds over 250,000 clones, with around nine tenths as singletons. Sequencing used peripheral blood. The receptors were gathered from a man in his fifties or sixties with acute or convalescent COVID-19.

CDR3 in amino acids: CASSLRQGSTNEKLFF. The CDR3 DNA reads TGCGCCAGCAGCCTGCGACAGGGTTCAACTAATGAAAAACTGTTTTTT. This chain links TRBV5-1 with TRBJ1-4; 7 nucleotides line up with TRBD1. CDR3 size: 16 residues. V shed 4 bases, J shed 0 bases, and the junction held 6 bases outside the gene matches. Germline assignment: CDR1 SGHRS and CDR2 YFSETQ. The full variable domain, completed using reference TRBV5-1 and TRBJ1-4, is KAGVTQTPRYLIKTRGQQVTLSCSPISGHRSVSWYQQTPGQGLQFLFEYFSETQRNKGNFPGRFSGRQFSNSRSEMNVSTLELGDSALYLCASSLRQGSTNEKLFFGSGTQLSVL.

The genes are TRBV5-4 and TRBJ1-1; 9 bases agree with TRBD1. J lost 4 bases, V lost 4 bases, and 11 bases had no gene match. Germline assignment: CDR1 SGHNT and CDR2 YYREEE (reference sequence). This CDR3 has 16 amino acids. The CDR3 is CASSTLTGGGITEAFF. Here the CDR3 DNA reads TGTGCCAGCAGCACACTCACAGGGGGCGGTATCACTGAAGCTTTCTTT.

This chain uses TRBV5-1 with TRBJ1-2; maybe TRBD1 (6 bases). The CDR3 is 15 amino acids. V was cut by 1 base and J by 5 bases, with 15 bases left in between. The V gene's germline CDR1 is SGHRS and CDR2 YFSETQ. The CDR3 sequence is CASSLPTGKGYGYTF. The CDR3 bases are TGCGCCAGCAGCTTGCCGACAGGAAAGGGTTATGGCTACACCTTC.

The rearrangement links TRBV5-4 to TRBJ2-1; 7 nucleotides line up with TRBD1. J lost 7 bases, V lost 3 bases, and 7 bases had no gene match. Germline V lookup: CDR1 SGHNT, CDR2 YYREEE (reference sequence). This CDR3 comprises 14 residues. Here the CDR3 DNA reads TGTGCCAGCAGCTCCACCCTACAGGGGAATGAGCAGTTCTTC. It encodes CASSSTLQGNEQFF.

The rearrangement joins TRBV30 to TRBJ1-5; a possible D gene is TRBD1 (5 bases). Trimming cost V 0 bases and J 2 bases, with 11 bases left between them. This CDR3 spans 15 amino acids. Germline assignment: CDR1 GTSNPN and CDR2 SVGIG (reference sequence). The CDR3 loop is CAWSVEGAGNQPQHF. In DNA form, the CDR3 reads TGTGCCTGGAGTGTAGAAGGGGCTGGCAATCAGCCCCAGCATTTT. The full variable domain, in which reference TRBV30 and TRBJ1-5 provide the parts outside the CDR3, is SQTIHQWPATLVQPVGSPLSLECTVEGTSNPNLYWYRQAAGRGLQLLFYSVGIGQISSEVPQNLSASRPQDRQFILSSKKLLLSDSGFYLCAWSVEGAGNQPQHFGDGTRLSIL.

The V gene is TRBV7-2, the J gene TRBJ2-2, with 7 bases that match TRBD2. J was trimmed by 6 bases and V by 2 bases; bases with no gene match: 6. The CDR3 sequence is 15 residues long. Germline V lookup: CDR1 SGHTA, CDR2 FQGNSA. The CDR3 nucleotides are TGTGCCAGCAGCTTATTGGGGGGGACGGCCGGGGAGCTGTTTTTT. Protein: CASSLLGGTAGELFF.

The rearrangement links TRBV6-6 to TRBJ2-1; 10 positions match TRBD2. The CDR3 runs to 15 residues. Germline values: CDR1 MNHNY, CDR2 SVGAGI (reference sequence). V shed 0 bases and J 15 bases; nucleotides not matched to a gene: 11. The CDR3, as DNA: TGTGCCAGCAGTTACTCGTCGAGCGGGGGGGCGGCGGTGTTCTTC. Protein sequence: CASSYSSSGGAAVFF.

The DNA of the CDR3 is TGTGCCAGTAGTAACCCGGGACAGGACACCGGGGAGCTGTTTTTT. Translating gives CASSNPGQDTGELFF. The chain links TRBV19 to TRBJ2-2; 8 bases fit TRBD1. The CDR3 extends over 15 amino acids. The trim removed 4 bases at V and 3 bases at J, leaving 4 bases unmatched. The V gene's germline CDR1 is LNHDA and CDR2 SQIVND (reference sequence).

This clone was counted once. The chain couples TRBV29-1 to TRBJ1-5; TRBD1 matches at 8 bases. The CDR3 is 16 amino acids. Losses at the gene ends were 7 bases for V and 0 bases for J; bases not matched to a gene: 11. CDR1 is SQVTM, CDR2 ANQGSEA, per germline. CDR3 loop: CSARQGPPYSNQPQHF. The DNA for the CDR3 is TGCAGCGCAAGACAGGGGCCACCTTATAGCAATCAGCCCCAGCATTTT. The complete variable domain, with remaining parts taken from reference TRBV29-1 and TRBJ1-5, reads SAVISQKPSRDICQRGTSLTIQCQVDSQVTMMFWYRQQPGQSLTLIATANQGSEATYESGFVIDKFPISRPNLTFSTLTVSNMSPEDSSIYLCSARQGPPYSNQPQHFGDGTRLSIL.

J is TRBJ1-6 and V is TRBV4-1, with D possibly matching TRBD1 (5 bases). This CDR3 has 15 amino acids. V was shortened by 5 bases and J by 7 bases, with 15 bases between the two germline ends. The V gene's germline CDR1 is MGHRA and CDR2 YSYEKL. DNA of the CDR3: TGCGCCAGCAGCGTCCACAGGACGGAAAATTCACCCCTCCACTTT. Protein sequence: CASSVHRTENSPLHF.

This clone was seen only a few times. The gene calls are TRBV10-3 and TRBJ2-7; D may be TRBD2 (5 bases). Germline V gene data show CDR1 as ENHRY and CDR2 as SYGVKD. The CDR3 covers 13 residues. V was shortened by 11 bases and J by 4 bases, with 18 bases between the two germline ends. CDR3 bases: TGTGCCTCTATATCCGGGGAGACTTACGAGCAGTACTTC. This sequence encodes CASISGETYEQYF.

The rearrangement links TRBV11-2 to TRBJ2-1; no definite D call. Germline V lookup: CDR1 SGHAT, CDR2 FQNNGV. The CDR3 loop spans 15 amino acids. Between the trimmed V and J ends, which lost 3 bases and 2 bases, there was a span of 11 bases. CDR3 loop: CASSFLVGPYNEQFF. The CDR3 nucleotides read TGTGCCAGCAGCTTTTTAGTTGGGCCCTACAATGAGCAGTTCTTC.

The genes are TRBV6-5 and TRBJ1-2; D unclear. V lost 6 bases to trimming and J lost 4 bases, with 9 bases between them. This CDR3 region has 12 residues. CDR1 is MNHEY, CDR2 SVGAGI, per germline. In DNA, the CDR3 is TGTGCCAGCAGGCCAGAAGTCTATGGCTACACCTTC. This gives the protein CASRPEVYGYTF.

Many counts were recorded for this clone. The chain recombines TRBV9 with TRBJ2-3; 8 positions match TRBD2. Germline loops: CDR1 SGDLS, CDR2 YYNGEE. J lost 7 bases, V lost 1 base, and 14 bases had no gene match. This CDR3 contains 17 residues. The CDR3: CASSVHELAVDPYTQYF. CDR3 DNA: TGTGCCAGCAGCGTACATGAACTAGCGGTGGACCCCTATACGCAGTATTTT.

This chain uses TRBV2 with TRBJ1-6; D gene unclear. V was shortened by 4 bases and J by 6 bases, with 10 bases between the two germline ends. The CDR3 runs to 14 residues. Germline CDR1 and CDR2: SNHLY and FYNNEI. The CDR3 bases are TGTGCCAGCAGTGTCCTCGGGGTTAATTCACCCCTCCACTTT. Its protein product is CASSVLGVNSPLHF.

This chain joins TRBV13 and TRBJ2-1; 12 nucleotides agree with TRBD2. J gave up 0 bases and V 1 base, and 10 bases lay outside the gene matches. Per germline, CDR1 PRHDT and CDR2 FYEKMQ (reference sequence). This CDR3 spans 20 amino acids. CDR3 coding DNA: TGTGCCAGCAGCTTAGCTTTCAGGACTAGCGGGGCGCCCTCCTACAATGAGCAGTTCTTC. Translated, it gives CASSLAFRTSGAPSYNEQFF. Drawing the rest from reference TRBV13 and TRBJ2-1, the complete variable domain is AAGVIQSPRHLIKEKRETATLKCYPIPRHDTVYWYQQGPGQDPQFLISFYEKMQSDKGSIPDRFSAQQFSDYHSELNMSSLELGDSALYFCASSLAFRTSGAPSYNEQFFGPGTRLTVL.

The J gene is TRBJ1-4, the V gene TRBV5-5; no definite D call. Trimming pared 0 bases from V and 3 bases from J, leaving 9 bases between. CDR1 is SGHKS, CDR2 YYEKEE, per germline (reference sequence). CDR3 length equals 15 residues. CDR3 sequence: CASSLAERANEKLFF. CDR3 nucleotide sequence: TGTGCCAGCAGCTTGGCAGAGAGGGCTAATGAAAAACTGTTTTTT.

This clone is a singleton in its sample. The rearrangement uses TRBV6-4 and TRBJ1-1; tentatively, D is TRBD1 (6 bases). The CDR3 is 15 amino acids. Trimming stripped 7 bases from V and 11 bases from J, with 26 bases between. Germline assignment: CDR1 MRHNA and CDR2 SNTAGT. The CDR3 DNA is TGTGCCAGCACCCCGGTTCCAGGGGCCTACATTCGGGCTTTCTTT. As protein: CASTPVPGAYIRAFF.

The genes are TRBV23-1 and TRBJ2-5; 8 positions agree with TRBD1. TRBV23-1 is placed among ORFs of uncertain function. The CDR3 extends over 15 amino acids. The ends lost 3 bases at V and 5 bases at J; junction bases unmatched: 8. CDR3 sequence reads: CASSHLWTGRETQYF. CDR3 in DNA: TGCGCCAGCAGTCATCTCTGGACAGGGCGGGAGACCCAGTACTTC.

V and J are TRBV5-6 and TRBJ1-6; the match to TRBD1 covers 8 bases. The CDR3 length is 14 residues. Germline lookup yields CDR1 SGHDT and CDR2 YYEEEE. V was pared by 4 bases and J by 10 bases, with 7 bases of the junction left unmatched. The CDR3 protein is CASSPRQGKSPLHF. DNA for the CDR3: TGTGCCAGCAGCCCCCGACAGGGGAAGTCACCCCTCCACTTT. The whole variable domain, remainder taken from reference TRBV5-6 and TRBJ1-6, is DAGVTQSPTHLIKTRGQQVTLRCSPKSGHDTVSWYQQALGQGPQFIFQYYEEEERQRGNFPDRFSGHQFPNYSSELNVNALLLGDSALYLCASSPRQGKSPLHFGNGTRLTVT.

This clone was seen more than once but under ten times. V usage is TRBV5-1 and J usage is TRBJ2-3; a possible D gene is TRBD1 (5 bases). Trimming cost V 0 bases and J 4 bases, with 6 bases left between them. Germline lookup yields CDR1 SGHRS and CDR2 YFSETQ. The CDR3 loop spans 13 amino acids. The CDR3 nucleotides are TGCGCCAGCAGCTTGGTAGGGGCAGATACGCAGTATTTT. It specifies CASSLVGADTQYF.